This entry is about one T cell receptor (beta chain). In its sample, this clone was seen once. The specificity of this receptor is unknown. The input lacks base qualities; no much larger clone sits a single base away. From a lookup of the germline V gene (reference sequence), CDR1 and CDR2 are LNHDA and SQIVND. The CDR3 holds 13 amino acids from the cysteine to the phenylalanine. The entry retains the CDR3 DNA only, 39 bases that are in frame from base 1. Trimming costs V 5 bases and J 5 bases, and their ends lie 12 bases apart. This specimen comes from a study of a mutant IDH1 vaccine in newly diagnosed glioma (dated by TCRdb to the early 2020s). In terms of the full investigation: Patients were given eight vaccinations, in weeks 1, 3, 5, 7, 11, 15, 19 and 23, which matched visits V03 through V10. Longitudinal TCRB deep sequencing was performed for 20 to 25 treated patients wherever samples were available for exploratory analyses. Prior to enrollment, patients had been given standard therapy consisting of radiotherapy alone, temozolomide alone, or radiochemotherapy with temozolomide, with the combination given to most patients. The approximately 32 treated patients were 62.5% male and around 40% female, with a mean age of around 40 years. Peripheral blood was collected at six visits: V03 (baseline), V05, V07, V10, V12 and V13. Vaccination was initiated 4-6 weeks after radiotherapy alone, or concurrently with temozolomide cycles in the chemotherapy-containing groups.

The time point label for this specimen denotes: week 11, during vaccination. Each vaccine dose was 300 ug of a 20-mer mutant IDH1 peptide in Montanide, given subcutaneously with topical imiquimod. Newly diagnosed WHO grade 3 or 4 IDH1-mutant astrocytomas showing loss of nuclear ATRX were present in the donors. The samples were drawn from NOA16, a multicentre, single-arm, open-label phase I trial in Germany that tested a mutant IDH1 peptide vaccine in humans for the first time. Genomic DNA for TCRB sequencing was isolated from EDTA blood with the DNeasy Blood and Tissue Kit. Results the study describes overall, beyond this receptor: Pseudoprogression appeared unrelated to alterations in the top peripheral T cell clonotypes detected by TCRB sequencing. The authors noted that analyses of patient blood samples could not be reproduced because of sample limitations. Immune responses induced by the vaccine were seen in 90% to 95% of patients across multiple MHC alleles. Availability determined which PBMC samples were chosen for TCRB deep sequencing.

Libraries were constructed by the immunoSEQ multiplex PCR assay. Following the manufacturer's protocol, the hsTCRB Kit was used to amplify rearranged TCR beta chain sequences. TCRB libraries were sequenced on an Illumina MiSeq. Regarding the original processing steps: Demultiplexing, trimming and gene mapping were performed with the kit vendor's proprietary platform. TCRdb holds this immuneACCESS table with in-frame rearrangements only. Some clones are missing; in checked studies, unresolved V genes explain under half, and the rest has no known cause. V and J calls and clone size follow that table, whereas D and trimming were derived from the DNA. The sample profile shows 35,000 to 45,000 clones; roughly 80% of them were found once. The top ten clonotypes cover about 15% of the sample.

The sequence joins TRBV19 to TRBJ1-1; the D gene lacks a confident call. The sample here was peripheral blood mononuclear cells (PBMCs), taken from a glioma patient whose treatment included an IDH1 peptide vaccine. The TCR comes from a woman in her 30s with glioma. Some clones in this sample may be carry-over from other donors' samples. In nucleotides, the sequence is TGTGCCAGTAGTCTCTCCTCAATAACTGAAGCTTTCTTT. Its protein is CASSLSSITEAFF.